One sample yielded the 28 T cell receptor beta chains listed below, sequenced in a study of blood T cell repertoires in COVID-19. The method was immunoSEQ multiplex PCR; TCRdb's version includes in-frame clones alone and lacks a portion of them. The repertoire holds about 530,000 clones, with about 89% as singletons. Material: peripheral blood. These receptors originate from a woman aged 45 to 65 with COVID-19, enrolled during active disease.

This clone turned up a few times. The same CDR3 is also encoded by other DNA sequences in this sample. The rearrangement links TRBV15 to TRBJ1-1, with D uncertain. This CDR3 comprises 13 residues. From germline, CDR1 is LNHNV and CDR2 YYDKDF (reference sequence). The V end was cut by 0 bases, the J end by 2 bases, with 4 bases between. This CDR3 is CATSRDPNTEAFF. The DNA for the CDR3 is TGTGCCACCAGCAGAGACCCAAACACTGAAGCTTTCTTT.

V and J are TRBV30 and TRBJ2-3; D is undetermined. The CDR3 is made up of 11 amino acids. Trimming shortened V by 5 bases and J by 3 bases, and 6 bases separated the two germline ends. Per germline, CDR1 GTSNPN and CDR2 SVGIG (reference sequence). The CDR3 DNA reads TGTGCCTGGGAACTTACAGATACGCAGTATTTT. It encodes CAWELTDTQYF.

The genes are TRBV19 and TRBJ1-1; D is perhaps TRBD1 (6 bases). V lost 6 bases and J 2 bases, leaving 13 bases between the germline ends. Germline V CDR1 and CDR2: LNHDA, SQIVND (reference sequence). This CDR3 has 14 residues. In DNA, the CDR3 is TGTGCCAGTAGCCCGGACAGAAGAAACACTGAAGCTTTCTTT. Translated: CASSPDRRNTEAFF.

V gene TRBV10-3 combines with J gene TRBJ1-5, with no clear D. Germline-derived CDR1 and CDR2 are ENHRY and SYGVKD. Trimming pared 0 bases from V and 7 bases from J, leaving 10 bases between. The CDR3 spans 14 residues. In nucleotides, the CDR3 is TGTGCCATCAGTGAGTCGATTGACACCCAGCCCCAGCATTTT. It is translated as CAISESIDTQPQHF.

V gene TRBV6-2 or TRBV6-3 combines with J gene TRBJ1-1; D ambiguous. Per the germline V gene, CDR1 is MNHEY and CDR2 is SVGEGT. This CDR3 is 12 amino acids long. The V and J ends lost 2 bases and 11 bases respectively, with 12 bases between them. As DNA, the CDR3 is TGTGCCAGCAGTTACCCCCAGGTACACGCTTTCTTT. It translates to CASSYPQVHAFF.

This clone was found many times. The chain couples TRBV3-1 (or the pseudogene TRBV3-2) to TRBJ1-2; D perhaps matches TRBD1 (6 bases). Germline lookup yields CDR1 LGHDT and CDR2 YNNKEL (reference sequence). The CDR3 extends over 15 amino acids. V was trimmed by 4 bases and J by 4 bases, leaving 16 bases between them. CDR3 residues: CASSRNRVLSYGYTF. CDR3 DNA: TGTGCCAGCAGCCGGAACAGGGTTTTGAGCTATGGCTACACCTTC.

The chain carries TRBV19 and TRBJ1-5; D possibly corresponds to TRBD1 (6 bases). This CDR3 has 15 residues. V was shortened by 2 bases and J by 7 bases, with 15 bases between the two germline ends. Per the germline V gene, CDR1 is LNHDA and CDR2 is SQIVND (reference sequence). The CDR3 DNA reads TGTGCCAGTAGTATAATGTGGGGGCGCGCCCAGCCCCAGCATTTT. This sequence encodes CASSIMWGRAQPQHF.

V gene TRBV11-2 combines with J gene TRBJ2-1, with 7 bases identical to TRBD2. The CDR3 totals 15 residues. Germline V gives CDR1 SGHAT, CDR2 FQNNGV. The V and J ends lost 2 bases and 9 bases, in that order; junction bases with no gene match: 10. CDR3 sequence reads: CASSLTSVGGTEQFF. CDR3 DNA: TGTGCCAGCAGCTTAACTTCGGTGGGGGGGACTGAGCAGTTCTTC. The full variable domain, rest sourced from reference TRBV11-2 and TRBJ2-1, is EAGVAQSPRYKIIEKRQSVAFWCNPISGHATLYWYQQILGQGPKLLIQFQNNGVVDDSQLPKDRFSAERLKGVDSTLKIQPAKLEDSAVYLCASSLTSVGGTEQFFGPGTRLTVL.

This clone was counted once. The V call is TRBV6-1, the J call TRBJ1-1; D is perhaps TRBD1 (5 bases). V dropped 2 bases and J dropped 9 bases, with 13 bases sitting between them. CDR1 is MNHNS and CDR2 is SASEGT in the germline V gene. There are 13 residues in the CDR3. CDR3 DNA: TGTGCCAGCAGTGAAAGGGGTAGCCCCAAAGCTTTCTTT. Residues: CASSERGSPKAFF.

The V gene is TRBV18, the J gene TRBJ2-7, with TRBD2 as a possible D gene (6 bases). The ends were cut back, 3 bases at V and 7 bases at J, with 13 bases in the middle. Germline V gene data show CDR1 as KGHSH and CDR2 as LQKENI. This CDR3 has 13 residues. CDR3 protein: CASSPTSGGEQYF. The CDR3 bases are TGTGCCAGCTCACCTACTTCCGGGGGAGAGCAGTACTTC.

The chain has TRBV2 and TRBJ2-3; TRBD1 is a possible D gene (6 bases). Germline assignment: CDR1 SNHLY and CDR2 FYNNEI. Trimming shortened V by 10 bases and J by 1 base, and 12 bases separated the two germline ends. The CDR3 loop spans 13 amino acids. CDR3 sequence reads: CATDRTGTDTQYF. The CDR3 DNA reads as TGTGCCACTGATAGGACAGGCACAGATACGCAGTATTTT.

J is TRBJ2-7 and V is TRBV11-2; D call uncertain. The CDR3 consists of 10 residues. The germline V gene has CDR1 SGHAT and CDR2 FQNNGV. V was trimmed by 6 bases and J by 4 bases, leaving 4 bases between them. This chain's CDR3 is CASSTYEQYF. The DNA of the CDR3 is TGTGCCAGCAGTACATACGAGCAGTACTTC.

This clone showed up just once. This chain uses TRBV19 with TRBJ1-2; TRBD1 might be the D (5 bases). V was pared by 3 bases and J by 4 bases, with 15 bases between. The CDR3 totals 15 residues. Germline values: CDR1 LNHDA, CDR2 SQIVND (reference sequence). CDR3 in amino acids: CASSMSVGQSYGYTF. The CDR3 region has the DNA TGTGCCAGTAGTATGTCGGTGGGGCAGTCCTATGGCTACACCTTC.

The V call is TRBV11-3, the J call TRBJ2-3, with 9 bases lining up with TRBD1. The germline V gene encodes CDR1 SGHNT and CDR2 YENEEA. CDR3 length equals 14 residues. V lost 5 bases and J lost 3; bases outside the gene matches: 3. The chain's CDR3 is CASSPGQGTDTQYF. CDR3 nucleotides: TGTGCCAGCAGCCCGGGACAGGGAACAGATACGCAGTATTTT.

The CDR3 DNA reads as TGTGCCAGCTCCTGGGAGGCAGGGAACGAGCAGTACTTC. Translation: CASSWEAGNEQYF. The V gene is TRBV9, the J gene TRBJ2-7; a possible D gene is TRBD2 (6 bases). The CDR3 is 13 residues long. Germline-derived CDR1 and CDR2 are SGDLS and YYNGEE. V lost 7 bases, J lost 5 bases, and 16 bases lay in between.

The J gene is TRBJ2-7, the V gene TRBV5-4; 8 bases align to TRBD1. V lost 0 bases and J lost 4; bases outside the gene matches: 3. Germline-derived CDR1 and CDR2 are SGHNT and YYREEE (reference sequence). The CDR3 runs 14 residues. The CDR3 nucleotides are TGTGCCAGCAGCTTGGGGACAGGGCGGTACGAGCAGTACTTC. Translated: CASSLGTGRYEQYF.

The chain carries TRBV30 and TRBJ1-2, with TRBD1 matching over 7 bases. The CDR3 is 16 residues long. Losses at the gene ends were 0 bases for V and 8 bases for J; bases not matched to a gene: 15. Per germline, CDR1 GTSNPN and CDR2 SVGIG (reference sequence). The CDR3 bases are TGTGCCTGGAGTGTACCTCAGGGACAGCGGATTGTCGGCTACACCTTC. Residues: CAWSVPQGQRIVGYTF. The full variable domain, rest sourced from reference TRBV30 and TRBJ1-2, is SQTIHQWPATLVQPVGSPLSLECTVEGTSNPNLYWYRQAAGRGLQLLFYSVGIGQISSEVPQNLSASRPQDRQFILSSKKLLLSDSGFYLCAWSVPQGQRIVGYTFGSGTRLTVV.

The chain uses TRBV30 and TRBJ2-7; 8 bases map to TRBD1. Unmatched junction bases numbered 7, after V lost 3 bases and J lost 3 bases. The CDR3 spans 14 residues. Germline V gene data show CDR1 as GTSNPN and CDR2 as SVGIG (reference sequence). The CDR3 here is CAWSFGTGIYEQYF. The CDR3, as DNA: TGTGCCTGGAGCTTCGGGACAGGTATCTACGAGCAGTACTTC.

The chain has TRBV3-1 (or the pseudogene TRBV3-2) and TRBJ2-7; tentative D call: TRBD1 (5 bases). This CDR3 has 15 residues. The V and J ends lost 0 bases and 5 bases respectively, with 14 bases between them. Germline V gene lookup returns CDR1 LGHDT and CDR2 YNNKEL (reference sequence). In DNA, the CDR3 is TGTGCCAGCAGCCAAGAAGTAGTTTGGGGCCACGAGCAGTACTTC. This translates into CASSQEVVWGHEQYF.

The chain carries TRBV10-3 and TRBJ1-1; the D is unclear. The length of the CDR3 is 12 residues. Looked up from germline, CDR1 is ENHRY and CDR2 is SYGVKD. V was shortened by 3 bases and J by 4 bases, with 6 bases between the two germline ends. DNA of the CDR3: TGTGCCATCAGTGAATCTACCACTGAAGCTTTCTTT. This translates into CAISESTTEAFF.

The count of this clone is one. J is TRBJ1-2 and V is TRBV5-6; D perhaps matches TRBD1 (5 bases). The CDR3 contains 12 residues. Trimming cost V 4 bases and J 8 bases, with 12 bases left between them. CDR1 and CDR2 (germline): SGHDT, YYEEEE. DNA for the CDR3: TGTGCCAGCAGCGGGGGGGACCTGGGCTACACCTTC. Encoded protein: CASSGGDLGYTF.

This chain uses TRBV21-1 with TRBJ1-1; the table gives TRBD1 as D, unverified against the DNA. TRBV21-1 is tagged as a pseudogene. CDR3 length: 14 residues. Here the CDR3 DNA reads TGTGCCAGCACCCCCCGGTGGGCGCCGACTGAAGCTTTCTTT. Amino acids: CASTPRWAPTEAFF.

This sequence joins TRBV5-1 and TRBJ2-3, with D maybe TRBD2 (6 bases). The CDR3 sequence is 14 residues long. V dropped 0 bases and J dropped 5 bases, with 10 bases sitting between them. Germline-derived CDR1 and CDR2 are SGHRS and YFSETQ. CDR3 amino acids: CASSLEPSVDTQYF. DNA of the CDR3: TGCGCCAGCAGCTTGGAGCCTAGCGTAGATACGCAGTATTTT.

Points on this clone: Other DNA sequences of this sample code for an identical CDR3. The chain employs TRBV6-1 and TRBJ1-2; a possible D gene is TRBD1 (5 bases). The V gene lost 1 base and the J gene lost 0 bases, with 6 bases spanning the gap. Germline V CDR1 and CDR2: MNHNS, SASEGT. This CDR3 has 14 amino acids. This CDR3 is CASSEGGANYGYTF. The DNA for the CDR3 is TGTGCCAGCAGTGAAGGGGGGGCTAACTATGGCTACACCTTC.

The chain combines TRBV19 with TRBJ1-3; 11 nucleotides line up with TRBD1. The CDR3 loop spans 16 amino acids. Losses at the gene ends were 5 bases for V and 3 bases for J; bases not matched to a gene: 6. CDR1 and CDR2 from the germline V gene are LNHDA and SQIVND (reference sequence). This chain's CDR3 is CASSPRTGGDGNTIYF. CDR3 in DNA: TGTGCCAGTAGTCCCCGGACAGGGGGCGATGGAAACACCATATATTTT.

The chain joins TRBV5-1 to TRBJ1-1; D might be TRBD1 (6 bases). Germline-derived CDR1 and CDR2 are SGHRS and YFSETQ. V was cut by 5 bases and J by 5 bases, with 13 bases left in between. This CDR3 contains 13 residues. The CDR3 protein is CASRGQGLTEAFF. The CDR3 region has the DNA TGCGCCAGCAGGGGTCAGGGGTTAACTGAAGCTTTCTTT.

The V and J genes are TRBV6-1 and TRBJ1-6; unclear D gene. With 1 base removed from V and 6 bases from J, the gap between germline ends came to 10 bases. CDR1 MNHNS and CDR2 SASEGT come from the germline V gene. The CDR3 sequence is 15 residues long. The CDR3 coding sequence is TGTGCCAGCAGTGAAGGACAATCACCTAATTCACCCCTCCACTTT. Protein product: CASSEGQSPNSPLHF.

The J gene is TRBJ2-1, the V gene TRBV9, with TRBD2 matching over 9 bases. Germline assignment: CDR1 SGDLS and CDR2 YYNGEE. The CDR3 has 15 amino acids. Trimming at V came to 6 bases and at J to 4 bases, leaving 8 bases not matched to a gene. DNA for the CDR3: TGTGCCAGCACCATAGGGAGCGGGGGGTACAATGAGCAGTTCTTC. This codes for CASTIGSGGYNEQFF.